This paragraph reports one T cell receptor (beta chain). Trimming shortened V by 1 base and J by 13 bases, and 10 bases separated the two germline ends. There are 12 residues in the CDR3. Germline V gene lookup returns CDR1 SEHNR and CDR2 FQNEAQ (reference sequence). This sample stems from a study of blood T cell repertoires in COVID-19. The protocol was immunoSEQ multiplex PCR, while the TCRdb copy is restricted to in-frame clones and leaves out a portion. The sample holds some 80,000 clones; more than 70% are singletons and the top ten take about 24%. The sequence was obtained from an elderly woman in a cohort sampled during active or convalescent COVID-19. The chain joins TRBV7-9 to TRBJ1-4, with D hard to call. Sample: peripheral blood. Here the CDR3 reads CASSLELGGLFF. The CDR3 DNA reads TGTGCCAGCAGCTTAGAGTTGGGAGGACTGTTTTTT. Drawing the rest from reference TRBV7-9 and TRBJ1-4, the complete variable domain is DTGVSQNPRHKITKRGQNVTFRCDPISEHNRLYWYRQTLGQGPEFLTYFQNEAQLEKSRLLSDRFSAERPKGSFSTLEIQRTEQGDSAMYLCASSLELGGLFFGSGTQLSVL.